This entry describes one T cell receptor beta chain. The antigen remains undetermined. This sample was taken from a study of blood T cells in healthy people across ages. Study-wide points: Roughly linear declines in TCR beta diversity per million T cells occurred with age.

A sample-barcoded 5' primer and a J-beta primer mix were used in a second PCR of about 7 to 12 cycles. Through a template-switch adaptor with 12 random nucleotides, each cDNA molecule received a tag. TCRdb reprocessed the 5' RACE reads with MiXCR, giving one entry per CDR3 protein. The repertoire includes about 780,000 distinct CDR3 sequences, around a quarter of them detected once, and about 3% sits in the top ten. J was trimmed by 2 bases and V by 5 bases; bases with no gene match: 3. This CDR3 has 14 amino acids. CDR1 is DFQATT and CDR2 is SNEGSKA in the germline V gene (reference sequence). The sample also formed part of further work on T cells of mothers and their children. This second study notes: Input to cDNA synthesis comprised all extracted RNA, at a ratio of about 1.4 ug per 15 ul. Slightly higher but non-significant overlap marked related mother-child pairs versus unrelated pairs.

V is TRBV20-1 and J is TRBJ2-6; 7 bases line up with TRBD1. Sequenced sample: blood. The origin of this receptor is a boy younger than 18 in good health. CDR3 nucleotide sequence: TGCAGTGCTCCCGACAGGGCTGGGGCCAACGTCCTGACTTTC. Translating it yields CSAPDRAGANVLTF.